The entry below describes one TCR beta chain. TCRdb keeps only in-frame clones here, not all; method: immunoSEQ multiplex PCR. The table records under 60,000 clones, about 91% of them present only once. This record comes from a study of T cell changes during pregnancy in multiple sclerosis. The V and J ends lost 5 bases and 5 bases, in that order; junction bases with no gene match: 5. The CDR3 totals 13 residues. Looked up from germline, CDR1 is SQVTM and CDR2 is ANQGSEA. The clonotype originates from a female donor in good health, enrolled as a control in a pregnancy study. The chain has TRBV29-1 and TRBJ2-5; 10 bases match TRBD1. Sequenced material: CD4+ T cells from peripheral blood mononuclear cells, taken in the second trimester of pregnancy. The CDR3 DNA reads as TGCAGCGTTTCGACAGGGGGCAGCGAGACCCAGTACTTC. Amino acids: CSVSTGGSETQYF. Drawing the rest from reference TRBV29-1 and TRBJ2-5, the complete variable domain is SAVISQKPSRDICQRGTSLTIQCQVDSQVTMMFWYRQQPGQSLTLIATANQGSEATYESGFVIDKFPISRPNLTFSTLTVSNMSPEDSSIYLCSVSTGGSETQYFGPGTRLLVL.